Below are 17 T cell receptor beta chains sequenced from a single sample in a study of blood T cells in healthy people across ages. Primed by a sample-barcoded 5' primer and a J-beta primer mix, a second PCR proceeded for roughly 7 to 12 cycles. TCRdb independently ran MiXCR on the 5' RACE reads; one entry per CDR3 protein. This table holds 1.4 million to 1.5 million distinct CDR3 sequences, approximately 38% found once. Source material: blood. The source of these receptors is a woman younger than 35 in good health.

This chain joins TRBV5-5 and TRBJ2-7, with 9 positions matching TRBD1. J gave up 3 bases and V 5 bases, and 18 bases lay outside the gene matches. CDR1 is SGHKS and CDR2 is YYEKEE in the germline V gene (reference sequence). The CDR3 is 18 amino acids. Here the CDR3 reads CASSRRGGQGTSDYEQYF. The DNA for the CDR3 is TGTGCCAGCAGTCGACGGGGAGGACAGGGGACTTCTGACTACGAGCAGTACTTC.

This clonotype has just a few counts. V gene TRBV3-1 combines with J gene TRBJ1-1, with TRBD1 identical over 8 bases. Germline V lookup: CDR1 LGHDT, CDR2 YNNKEL (reference sequence). This CDR3 region has 16 residues. The V segment lost 5 bases and the J segment 4 bases; nucleotides outside the gene matches: 12. The CDR3 DNA is TGTGCCAGCAGCACCCGGACAGGGTGGGGGGGCACTGAAGCTTTCTTT. It specifies CASSTRTGWGGTEAFF. Looking up the rest from reference TRBV3-1 and TRBJ1-1 gives the full variable domain: DTAVSQTPKYLVTQMGNDKSIKCEQNLGHDTMYWYKQDSKKFLKIMFSYNNKELIINETVPNRFSPKSPDKAHLNLHINSLELGDSAVYFCASSTRTGWGGTEAFFGQGTRLTVV.

The chain recombines TRBV27 with TRBJ2-4; possibly TRBD2 for D (7 bases). There are 15 residues in the CDR3. The germline V and J ends were trimmed by 8 bases and 0 bases, with 14 bases remaining between them. The V gene's germline CDR1 is MNHEY and CDR2 SMNVEV (reference sequence). CDR3 DNA: TGTGCCAGCGGGAGGGGGGGACTAGCCAAAAACATTCAGTACTTC. Translation: CASGRGGLAKNIQYF.

This clonotype was observed a handful of times. V and J are TRBV4-2 and TRBJ1-1; D not certain. V lost 4 bases and J 1 base, leaving 10 bases between the germline ends. Per germline, CDR1 LGHNA and CDR2 YNFKEQ. There are 14 residues in the CDR3. The CDR3 here is CASSPELGNTEAFF. The CDR3 bases are TGTGCCAGCAGCCCCGAATTGGGGAACACTGAAGCTTTCTTT.

V is TRBV10-3 and J is TRBJ2-2, with 9 bases lining up with TRBD1. V was clipped by 10 bases and J by 6 bases; unmatched bases: 6. Germline CDR1 ENHRY, CDR2 SYGVKD. This CDR3 has 13 amino acids. This CDR3 reads CASGDRAAGELFF. The CDR3 nucleotides read TGTGCCAGCGGGGACAGGGCGGCCGGGGAGCTGTTTTTT.

V usage is TRBV3-1 and J usage is TRBJ1-2; a possible D gene is TRBD1 (5 bases). Trimming cost V 2 bases and J 7 bases, with 11 bases left between them. Per the germline V gene, CDR1 is LGHDT and CDR2 is YNNKEL (reference sequence). The CDR3 length is 13 residues. CDR3 in amino acids: CASSQQSRAGYTF. The CDR3 bases are TGTGCCAGCAGCCAACAAAGCAGGGCTGGCTACACCTTC.

The chain links TRBV7-2 to TRBJ1-2; D remains unclear. CDR3 length: 13 amino acids. Per germline, CDR1 SGHTA and CDR2 FQGNSA. V was clipped by 0 bases and J by 6 bases, with 8 bases between them. The CDR3 nucleotides are TGTGCCAGCAGCTTAGCCCAGCCTAATGGCTACACCTTC. The encoded protein is CASSLAQPNGYTF.

The rearrangement uses TRBV24-1 and TRBJ1-2; D remains unclear. The CDR3 is made up of 16 amino acids. Germline V gene lookup returns CDR1 KGHDR and CDR2 SFDVKD. V was clipped by 2 bases and J by 0 bases, with 12 bases between them. The CDR3 loop is CATSDSDRPTNYGYTF. CDR3 in DNA: TGTGCCACCAGTGATTCCGACCGACCTACTAACTATGGCTACACCTTC.

This clonotype was seen only a few times. A read error may produce the germline difference seen at one junction end. CDR3 amino acids: CASSVEPRSIDTQYF. CDR3 nucleotide sequence: TGTGCCAGCAGCGTAGAACCTAGGAGCATAGATACGCAGTATTTT. The chain recombines TRBV9 with TRBJ2-3; no reliable D call. CDR1 and CDR2 from the germline V gene are SGDLS and YYNGEE. The CDR3 length is 15 residues.

The V and J genes are TRBV10-3 and TRBJ1-1, with 10 nucleotides matching TRBD1. V trimming: 5 bases; J trimming: 2 bases; junction bases outside the gene matches: 2. Germline values: CDR1 ENHRY, CDR2 SYGVKD. The CDR3 is made up of 14 amino acids. The CDR3: CAISRDRGNTEAFF. CDR3 sequence (DNA): TGTGCCATCAGTCGGGACAGGGGTAACACTGAAGCTTTCTTT.

The chain uses TRBV3-1 and TRBJ2-2; D call uncertain. The CDR3 is 14 residues long. Trimming took off 0 bases at V and 7 bases at J, with 9 bases between the two ends. Germline CDR1 reads LGHDT; CDR2 reads YNNKEL (reference sequence). The CDR3 spells CASSQDPAYGELFF. The CDR3, as DNA: TGTGCCAGCAGCCAAGATCCAGCTTACGGGGAGCTGTTTTTT. The variable domain in full, with the rest retrieved from reference TRBV3-1 and TRBJ2-2, is DTAVSQTPKYLVTQMGNDKSIKCEQNLGHDTMYWYKQDSKKFLKIMFSYNNKELIINETVPNRFSPKSPDKAHLNLHINSLELGDSAVYFCASSQDPAYGELFFGEGSRLTVL.

The chain recombines TRBV2 with TRBJ2-1, with D uncertain. Trimming took off 7 bases at V and 3 bases at J, with 13 bases between the two ends. The germline CDR1 and CDR2 sequences are SNHLY and FYNNEI. The CDR3 sequence is 14 residues long. Here the CDR3 reads CASILVRGYNEQFF. CDR3 coding DNA: TGTGCCAGCATCCTGGTCCGAGGCTACAATGAGCAGTTCTTC. Full variable domain (rest looked up from reference TRBV2 and TRBJ2-1): EPEVTQTPSHQVTQMGQEVILRCVPISNHLYFYWYRQILGQKVEFLVSFYNNEISEKSEIFDDQFSVERPDGSNFTLKIRSTKLEDSAMYFCASILVRGYNEQFFGPGTRLTVL.

The V and J genes are TRBV27 and TRBJ2-5, with TRBD1 matching 10 bases. The J call could be wrong; TRBJ2-7 is a better fit for the DNA end. Germline assignment: CDR1 MNHEY and CDR2 SMNVEV (reference sequence). The CDR3 is 16 amino acids. For the CDR3, the DNA is TGTGCCAGCAGTTTTAGGCGGGGGGACAGGGGCTACGAGCAGTACTTC. Translation: CASSFRRGDRGYEQYF.

This chain joins TRBV27 and TRBJ2-5; TRBD2 matches 8 bases. CDR1 and CDR2 from the germline V gene are MNHEY and SMNVEV (reference sequence). The CDR3 covers 16 residues. J lost 11 bases, V lost 4 bases, and 18 bases had no gene match. The CDR3 region is CASSWGGRIWGNEQYF. The CDR3 bases are TGTGCCAGCAGTTGGGGCGGGAGGATTTGGGGTAATGAGCAGTACTTC.

The chain employs TRBV19 and TRBJ2-1; 8 bases map to TRBD2. V shed 3 bases, J shed 0 bases, and the junction held 13 bases outside the gene matches. This CDR3 region has 19 residues. Germline V gene data show CDR1 as LNHDA and CDR2 as SQIVND (reference sequence). The CDR3 coding sequence is TGTGCCAGTAGTATTGCGGGAGGTGCCACTATTATCTCCTACAATGAGCAGTTCTTC. Its translation: CASSIAGGATIISYNEQFF.

The CDR3 sequence is CASSGRLAGGSYNEQFF. DNA of the CDR3: TGTGCCAGCAGTGGGCGACTAGCGGGGGGCAGCTACAATGAGCAGTTCTTC. The chain recombines TRBV28 with TRBJ2-1; TRBD2 aligns across 13 bases. This CDR3 is 17 amino acids long. Germline trimming cut 5 bases from V and 3 bases from J; bases unmatched to any gene: 7. CDR1 and CDR2 (germline): MDHEN, SYDVKM.

The chain couples TRBV3-1 to TRBJ2-3, with 8 bases that match TRBD2. The V and J ends lost 0 bases and 6 bases, in that order; junction bases with no gene match: 8. Germline CDR1 and CDR2: LGHDT and YNNKEL (reference sequence). This CDR3 spans 16 amino acids. CDR3 bases: TGTGCCAGCAGCCAAGAGGGTAGCGGGGACTTGGATACGCAGTATTTT. Its translation is CASSQEGSGDLDTQYF.